This is a list of T cell receptor beta chains from one sample in a study of shared clonotypes between healthy human individuals. TCRdb keeps only in-frame clones here, not all; method: immunoSEQ multiplex PCR. The profile shows about 2.4 million clones, around 90% of them singletons. Sequenced material: naive CD4+ T cells sorted from blood. These receptors all come from a man between 18 and 35 years old in good health. Both conserved end residues are part of each CDR3. D genes are given only for firm matches. Clone size is shown for a subset of rows, as once, few, many or a class of expanded clone.

d_gene	v_gene	abundance	j_gene	CDR3nt	CDR3aa
.	TRBV6-5	.	TRBJ1-2	TGTGCCAGCAAAACAGGAGACTATGGCTACACCTTC	CASKTGDYGYTF
.	TRBV2	.	TRBJ2-2	TGTGCCAGCAGGGACACCGGGGAGCTGTTTTTT	CASRDTGELFF
.	TRBV7-9	.	TRBJ2-5	TGTGCCAGCAGCTTACCGGGGGTAACGACCCAGTACTTC	CASSLPGVTTQYF
.	TRBV5-1	.	TRBJ1-1	TGCGCCAGCAGCTTGGTTGGGGGGCAGGGCACTGAAGCTTTCTTT	CASSLVGGQGTEAFF
TRBD1	TRBV5-5	.	TRBJ1-1	TGTGCCAGCAGCTTGGGACAGGGGAAGGTCGGTACTGAAGCTTTCTTT	CASSLGQGKVGTEAFF
.	TRBV7-2	once	TRBJ1-2	TGTGCCAGCAGCTTAGTAACGGGCCCCAACAACGGCTACACCTTC	CASSLVTGPNNGYTF
TRBD1	TRBV2	.	TRBJ2-7	TGTGCCAGCAGTGAAGGACAGGGTCGGTACGAGCAGTACTTC	CASSEGQGRYEQYF
.	TRBV18	few	TRBJ1-2	TGTGCCAGCTCACGGGAAGGGAAAAACTATGGCTACACCTTC	CASSREGKNYGYTF
TRBD1	TRBV11-2	.	TRBJ1-1	TGTGCCAGCAGCTACGGACAGGGGAACACTGAAGCTTTCTTT	CASSYGQGNTEAFF
TRBD1	TRBV5-1	once	TRBJ2-2	TGCGCCAGCAGCCCGGGACAGGGGCTTGAGGAGCTGTTTTTT	CASSPGQGLEELFF
TRBD1	TRBV6-1	.	TRBJ2-7	TGTGCCAGCAGGACAGGGGTCTACGAGCAGTACTTC	CASRTGVYEQYF
.	TRBV19	.	TRBJ1-5	TGTGCCAGTACCGCATCGGGGATGAGCAATCAGCCCCAGCATTTT	CASTASGMSNQPQHF
TRBD1	TRBV7-9	.	TRBJ2-3	TGTGCCAGCAGCGCCGGGACAGGGAGCACAGATACGCAGTATTTT	CASSAGTGSTDTQYF
.	TRBV6-5	.	TRBJ2-3	TGTGCCAGCAAGTCGGACGGAGATACGCAGTATTTT	CASKSDGDTQYF
TRBD2	TRBV9	once	TRBJ2-7	TGTGCCAGCAGCGTAGGAACTAGCGCCGCCTACGAGCAGTACTTC	CASSVGTSAAYEQYF
TRBD1	TRBV19	.	TRBJ2-7	TGTGCCAGTGGGGACAGAACCTACGAGCAGTACTTC	CASGDRTYEQYF
.	TRBV20-1	.	TRBJ1-1	TGCAGTGCTAGACCGCAGCGGGAAGCTTTCTTT	CSARPQREAFF
TRBD1	TRBV6-5	once	TRBJ1-1	TGTGCCAGCAGTTACCCGGGACAGGCGAACACTGAAGCTTTCTTT	CASSYPGQANTEAFF
TRBD1	TRBV12-5	.	TRBJ1-5	TGTGCTAGTGGTTGGGGGGACAGGGACCATCAGCCCCAGCATTTT	CASGWGDRDHQPQHF
.	TRBV7-9	once	TRBJ2-5	TGTGCCAGCAGCTTAGGCTCGAGGACATTAACAGAGACCCAGTACTTC	CASSLGSRTLTETQYF
.	TRBV29-1	.	TRBJ1-1	TGCAGCGTTGGGTCGGGCTTTACTGAAGCTTTCTTT	CSVGSGFTEAFF
.	TRBV2	.	TRBJ2-1	TGTGCCAGCAGTGAAGAAGGCGGTCGGCAGTTCTTC	CASSEEGGRQFF
.	TRBV14	.	TRBJ1-2	TGTGCCAGCAGCCAAGATCTTTTTCGGGCAGGAGGCGACTTC	CASSQDLFRAGGDF
.	TRBV4-3	.	TRBJ1-4	TGCGCCAGCAGCCAAGAGATTGGGACAAGGAAGCTGTTTTTT	CASSQEIGTRKLFF
.	TRBV20-1	once	TRBJ1-1	TGCAGTCCATCAGGGAACACTGAAGCTTTCTTT	CSPSGNTEAFF
TRBD1	TRBV7-3	.	TRBJ2-2	TGTGCCAGCAGCTCCGGGACAGGGTACACCGGGGAGCTGTTTTTT	CASSSGTGYTGELFF
.	TRBV7-3	.	TRBJ2-1	TGTGCCAGCAGCTTAACGTTTGGGGATGAGCAGTTCTTC	CASSLTFGDEQFF
.	TRBV7-9	.	TRBJ1-3	TGTGCCAGCAGCCTCACCGGGGAGTCTGGAAACACCATATATTTT	CASSLTGESGNTIYF
.	TRBV29-1	.	TRBJ1-4	TGCAGCGTTGAGGGCCCAAAGGGTGAAAAACTGTTTTTT	CSVEGPKGEKLFF
.	TRBV5-4	.	TRBJ1-4	TGTGCCAGCAGCTTGGATGCCAGACCAAATGAAAAACTGTTTTTT	CASSLDARPNEKLFF
TRBD2	TRBV18	.	TRBJ2-5	TGTGCCAGCTCACCAGCGGGAGAAGAGACCCAGTACTTC	CASSPAGEETQYF
TRBD2	TRBV5-1	.	TRBJ2-5	TGCGCCAGCAGCTTGGTTGCCAGCGGGGGAGAAGAGACCCAGTACTTC	CASSLVASGGEETQYF
.	TRBV6-5	.	TRBJ2-3	TGTGCCAGCAGCGTGGGGGATACGCAGTATTTT	CASSVGDTQYF
TRBD1	TRBV2	.	TRBJ1-3	TGTGCCAGCAGTGTGGACAGGGCTGGAAACACCATATATTTT	CASSVDRAGNTIYF
TRBD2	TRBV5-4	.	TRBJ2-3	TGTGCCAGCAGCTTCACGCTAGCGGGAGGGCCAGATACGCAGTATTTT	CASSFTLAGGPDTQYF
TRBD1	TRBV2	once	TRBJ1-1	TGTGCCAGCGTTTATGGACAGGGGTACAACACTGAAGCTTTCTTT	CASVYGQGYNTEAFF
.	TRBV10-3	.	TRBJ1-2	TGTGCCATCAGTGAAGACATTACTAGTGGCTACACCTTC	CAISEDITSGYTF
TRBD2	TRBV30	.	TRBJ2-3	TGTGCCTGGGTACTAGCGTCCGGCACAGATACGCAGTATTTT	CAWVLASGTDTQYF
.	TRBV5-4	.	TRBJ2-2	TGTGCCAGCAGCTTGGATGGGGAGGCCGGGGAGCTGTTTTTT	CASSLDGEAGELFF
TRBD1	TRBV7-9	.	TRBJ2-5	TGTGCCAGCAGACCAGGGGGAGAGACCCAGTACTTC	CASRPGGETQYF
TRBD2	TRBV27	.	TRBJ2-1	TGTGCCAGCAGTTTATCCCCTTTCGGGGGGGGCTCCTACAATGAGCAGTTCTTC	CASSLSPFGGGSYNEQFF
.	TRBV9	.	TRBJ1-1	TGTGCCAGCAGCGTAGAGGCAGGCCTATACACTGAAGCTTTCTTT	CASSVEAGLYTEAFF
TRBD1	TRBV9	.	TRBJ2-1	TGTGCCAGCAGCACGGACAGGGGCTCCTACAATGAGCAGTTCTTC	CASSTDRGSYNEQFF
.	TRBV5-1	.	TRBJ2-3	TGCGCCAGCAGCTTGAGACAGGCACTCACAGATACGCAGTATTTT	CASSLRQALTDTQYF